This passage covers 26 T cell receptor beta chains from one sample sequenced in a study of vaccination and CD4 T cells after COVID-19. The Oncomine TCR Beta short-read assay was applied to DNA of cultured CD4+ T cells. MiXCR was run by TCRdb on the PCR reads, yielding one entry per CDR3 protein. This sample carries around 23,000 distinct CDR3 sequences, 43% of them seen once, and the ten largest clones take just under 5%. Described time point: late sampling 161 to 241 days after vaccination in a few convalescent patients. Specified treatment: roughly nine-day PBMC culture with coronavirus spike peptide pools or control peptides (ViraFEST assay). Which antigens these TCRs recognize remains unknown. Material: CD4+ T cells from blood, cultured in vitro, obtained about 7 months after SARS-CoV-2 vaccination. Every receptor here comes from a human donor who had recovered from COVID-19.

The chain recombines TRBV6-1 with TRBJ1-1; D remains ambiguous. The CDR3 covers 14 residues. In germline, CDR1 is MNHNS, CDR2 SASEGT. V gave up 7 bases and J gave up 4 bases, with 16 bases separating them. The CDR3 DNA follows: TGTGCCAGCAAAGAACAGCGGTGGGGCACTGAAGCTTTCTTT. As protein: CASKEQRWGTEAFF.

This clonotype was observed a few times. J is TRBJ2-3 and V is TRBV5-4; possibly TRBD2 for D (6 bases). The ends were cut back, 5 bases at V and 3 bases at J, with 13 bases in the middle. The CDR3 totals 14 residues. The germline V gene encodes CDR1 SGHNT and CDR2 YYREEE (reference sequence). CDR3 sequence: CASRPPGLTDTQYF. The CDR3 nucleotides are TGTGCCAGCAGACCACCGGGACTGACAGATACGCAGTATTTT.

By share, this clonotype counts as medium-sized. J is TRBJ2-7 and V is TRBV7-9; possibly TRBD2 for D (6 bases). Germline loops: CDR1 SEHNR, CDR2 FQNEAQ (reference sequence). The germline V and J ends were trimmed by 5 bases and 5 bases, with 22 bases remaining between them. The length of the CDR3 is 16 residues. The CDR3 bases are TGTGCCAGCAGCCACACCACTGGGAGGAAGATCGACGAGCAGTACTTC. This sequence encodes CASSHTTGRKIDEQYF.

CDR3 in amino acids: CASSSLDREELFF. CDR3 in DNA: TGTGCCAGCAGTTCACTGGACAGGGAGGAGCTGTTTTTT. The V and J genes are TRBV27 and TRBJ2-2; 8 bases are a match to TRBD1. This CDR3 contains 13 residues. The V gene end was trimmed by 4 bases and the J gene end by 10 bases; junction bases not matched to a gene: 5. Germline CDR1 reads MNHEY; CDR2 reads SMNVEV (reference sequence).

This clonotype occurred a few times. The chain employs TRBV20-1 and TRBJ1-5; 9 nucleotides align to TRBD1. Trimming at V came to 6 bases and at J to 7 bases, leaving 13 bases not matched to a gene. CDR1 DFQATT and CDR2 SNEGSKA come from the germline V gene (reference sequence). The CDR3 covers 15 residues. The DNA for the CDR3 is TGCAGTGCCGCAGCGGGACAGGGATTTCAACAGCCCCAGCATTTT. This encodes CSAAAGQGFQQPQHF.

This clonotype has a single count. The rearrangement links TRBV4-1 to TRBJ2-3; D unresolved. The germline V gene has CDR1 MGHRA and CDR2 YSYEKL. CDR3 size: 12 residues. The ends were cut back, 1 base at V and 6 bases at J, with 5 bases in the middle. CDR3 DNA: TGCGCCAGCAGCCAAGCTGGTGATACGCAGTATTTT. Translation gives CASSQAGDTQYF.

This chain connects TRBV11-1 to TRBJ1-2; the D is unclear. Trimming took 5 bases from V and 8 from J, leaving 15 bases between them. Germline lookup yields CDR1 SGHAT and CDR2 FQDESV (reference sequence). This CDR3 spans 13 amino acids. The CDR3 loop reads CASSPLGRWGYTF. CDR3 nucleotide sequence: TGTGCCAGCAGCCCCCTGGGAAGGTGGGGCTACACCTTC.

The rearrangement uses TRBV6-1 and TRBJ1-5; no firm D call. Trimming stripped 1 base from V and 4 bases from J, with 5 bases between. Germline V gene data show CDR1 as MNHNS and CDR2 as SASEGT. The CDR3 is made up of 13 amino acids. CDR3 sequence (DNA): TGTGCCAGCAGTGAAGGGGGTAATCAGCCCCAGCATTTT. It specifies CASSEGGNQPQHF.

A few counts support this clonotype. J is TRBJ2-3 and V is TRBV20-1; D is unresolved. Germline CDR1 is DFQATT and CDR2 is SNEGSKA (reference sequence). Trimming removed 3 bases from V and 2 bases from J, with 3 bases in between. This CDR3 has 11 residues. This CDR3 is CSASPTDTQYF. The CDR3 DNA is TGCAGTGCTAGCCCCACAGATACGCAGTATTTT.

The genes are TRBV28 and TRBJ2-2; D call uncertain. V lost 6 bases and J lost 4, with 18 bases in between. The CDR3 totals 16 residues. Germline assignment: CDR1 MDHEN and CDR2 SYDVKM. CDR3 DNA sequence: TGTGCCAGCAGACTGAAATCGTCCGCTCTCACCGGGGAGCTGTTTTTT. Its translation is CASRLKSSALTGELFF.

The V gene is TRBV6-1, the J gene TRBJ2-1; 10 nucleotides align to TRBD1. Germline V gives CDR1 MNHNS, CDR2 SASEGT. The CDR3 is made up of 15 amino acids. V shed 6 bases and J 3 bases; nucleotides not matched to a gene: 5. CDR3 sequence: CASSRDRGDYNEQFF. CDR3 DNA sequence: TGTGCCAGCAGCAGGGACAGGGGAGACTACAATGAGCAGTTCTTC.

The CDR3 protein is CASSSTSSNQPQHF. The DNA of the CDR3 is TGTGCCAGCAGTAGTACAAGTAGCAATCAGCCCCAGCATTTT. This rearrangement joins TRBV6-1 to TRBJ1-5, with D unclear. The CDR3 has 14 amino acids. Germline CDR1 reads MNHNS; CDR2 reads SASEGT. Trimming removed 5 bases at V and 0 bases at J, with 8 bases between.

This clonotype was picked up a small number of times. The genes are TRBV6-5 and TRBJ1-2; 10 bases are a match to TRBD1. The CDR3 loop spans 17 amino acids. With 0 bases clipped from V and 7 bases from J, the junction kept 11 bases outside the gene matches. Germline CDR1 MNHEY, CDR2 SVGAGI. CDR3 protein: CASSYSLSGTGVRGYTF. DNA for the CDR3: TGTGCCAGCAGTTACTCCCTCTCCGGGACAGGGGTCCGTGGCTACACCTTC.

The chain joins TRBV19 to TRBJ2-5; D remains unclear. Germline values: CDR1 LNHDA, CDR2 SQIVND (reference sequence). Trimming took off 11 bases at V and 4 bases at J, with 14 bases between the two ends. This CDR3 has 12 residues. CDR3: CAVGSGRETQYF. Here the CDR3 DNA reads TGTGCCGTGGGGTCCGGGCGAGAGACCCAGTACTTC.

This chain links TRBV20-1 with TRBJ2-1, with 7 bases lining up with TRBD2. Per the germline V gene, CDR1 is DFQATT and CDR2 is SNEGSKA (reference sequence). J was trimmed by 7 bases and V by 1 base; bases with no gene match: 7. This CDR3 has 14 residues. The CDR3 loop reads CSARGGSGPNEQFF. CDR3 coding DNA: TGCAGTGCTAGAGGGGGTAGCGGGCCTAATGAGCAGTTCTTC.

The CDR3 protein is CASSLLSAGGSGANVLTF. CDR3 in DNA: TGTGCCAGCAGCTTATTATCAGCAGGCGGGTCTGGGGCCAACGTCCTGACTTTC. The gene calls are TRBV7-8 and TRBJ2-6; tentatively, D is TRBD2 (5 bases). There are 18 residues in the CDR3. CDR1 and CDR2 (germline): SGHVS, FQNEAQ. Trimming took 2 bases from V and 1 from J, leaving 15 bases between them.

V usage is TRBV6-5 and J usage is TRBJ2-7; D unresolved. The V gene's germline CDR1 is MNHEY and CDR2 SVGAGI. The length of the CDR3 is 14 residues. The V gene lost 0 bases and the J gene lost 0 bases, with 6 bases spanning the gap. This CDR3 is CASSYSRSSYEQYF. The CDR3 bases are TGTGCCAGCAGTTACTCGAGGAGCTCCTACGAGCAGTACTTC.

This sequence joins TRBV20-1 and TRBJ2-5, with D maybe TRBD2 (6 bases). CDR1 and CDR2 from the germline V gene are DFQATT and SNEGSKA (reference sequence). This CDR3 region has 13 residues. Trimming took 3 bases from V and 1 from J, leaving 9 bases between them. CDR3: CSASRGTQETQYF. In DNA, the CDR3 is TGCAGTGCTAGCCGGGGGACCCAAGAGACCCAGTACTTC.

The gene calls are TRBV7-9 and TRBJ2-7; TRBD2 matches 14 bases. Germline trimming cut 3 bases from V and 7 bases from J; bases unmatched to any gene: 8. The germline gives CDR1 SEHNR, CDR2 FQNEAQ (reference sequence). The CDR3 sequence is 16 residues long. CDR3 loop: CASSFLPGLAGVEQYF. DNA of the CDR3: TGTGCCAGCAGCTTTTTACCGGGACTAGCGGGAGTTGAGCAGTACTTC.

This clonotype showed up just a few times. At one end the junction does not follow the germline gene, possibly because of a read error. The V call is TRBV7-2, the J call TRBJ1-2; 10 nucleotides agree with TRBD1. The CDR3 loop spans 14 amino acids. The germline V gene encodes CDR1 SGHTA and CDR2 FQGNSA. The CDR3 reads CASSFGQGDYGYTF. The CDR3 DNA reads TGTGCCAGCAGCTTTGGACAGGGGGACTACGGCTACACCTTC.

The V gene is TRBV28, the J gene TRBJ1-2, with unresolved D. In germline, CDR1 is MDHEN, CDR2 SYDVKM. V lost 4 bases, J lost 4 bases, and 4 bases lay in between. This CDR3 contains 11 residues. Written as DNA, the CDR3 is TGTGCCAGCAGTTCTGTCTATGGCTACACCTTC. This sequence encodes CASSSVYGYTF.

Only a few counts were recorded for this clonotype. V is TRBV6-1 and J is TRBJ2-7; TRBD1 matches at 9 bases. Trimming at V came to 2 bases and at J to 6 bases, leaving 2 bases not matched to a gene. Germline values: CDR1 MNHNS, CDR2 SASEGT. The CDR3 is 13 residues long. CDR3 nucleotides: TGTGCCAGCAGTGAATGGGACAGGGCCGAGCAGTACTTC. Protein: CASSEWDRAEQYF.

Only a few counts were recorded for this clonotype. This rearrangement joins TRBV7-3 to TRBJ2-5; tentatively, D is TRBD1 (5 bases). Germline V lookup: CDR1 SGHTA, CDR2 FQGTGA. The CDR3 is 13 amino acids. Trimming shortened V by 4 bases and J by 5 bases, and 11 bases separated the two germline ends. The CDR3 is CASSSGNRETQYF. CDR3 DNA: TGTGCCAGCAGCTCAGGGAATCGGGAGACCCAGTACTTC.

By frequency in the sample, this clonotype is medium-sized (0.01 to 0.1%). This chain connects TRBV6-1 to TRBJ1-5; D uncertain. Looked up from germline, CDR1 is MNHNS and CDR2 is SASEGT. The CDR3 covers 13 residues. Trimming removed 10 bases from V and 5 bases from J, with 15 bases in between. CDR3 region: CATAAAVYQPQHF. CDR3 nucleotides: TGTGCCACCGCGGCGGCCGTTTATCAGCCCCAGCATTTT.

This clonotype is classed as medium-sized. This chain uses TRBV7-9 with TRBJ2-3; 8 bases line up with TRBD2. J lost 2 bases, V lost 5 bases, and 12 bases had no gene match. The CDR3 totals 17 residues. Germline lookup yields CDR1 SEHNR and CDR2 FQNEAQ (reference sequence). CDR3 sequence: CASSPRTSWDLTDTQYF. The DNA of the CDR3 is TGTGCCAGCAGCCCCCGGACTAGCTGGGATCTCACAGATACGCAGTATTTT.

In this sample, this clonotype turned up a few times. The chain links TRBV20-1 to TRBJ2-7; D is unresolved. This CDR3 contains 12 residues. Germline CDR1 is DFQATT and CDR2 is SNEGSKA (reference sequence). Trimming took 0 bases from V and 2 from J, leaving 5 bases between them. Here the CDR3 reads CSARDQTYEQYF. In DNA form, the CDR3 reads TGCAGTGCTAGAGATCAAACCTACGAGCAGTACTTC.